This TCR beta chain was obtained from a study of T cell clonotyping in hematopoietic cell transplantation. For the study at large: Cytoreduction preceded collection of pretransplant recipient samples. The study's findings and limits: After transplant, recipient diversity fell while pathologically expanded clonotypes grew through day 180. Few recipient clonotypes overlapped donors; over 95% were de novo at given depth.

As concerns this clone: Its antigen remains unidentified.

The time point here: recipient sample about 28 days before transplant, after cytoreduction. Profiling relied on immunoSEQ multiplex PCR, and the TCRdb table lists in-frame clones only, not all of them. The sample includes 35,000 to 45,000 clones, approximately 95% of them seen just once. This CDR3 is built from 15 residues. Deletions cut 3 bases from V and 4 bases from J, with 15 bases between. Germline V gene sequence: CDR1 MGHDK, CDR2 SYGVNS. The chain carries TRBV25-1 and TRBJ1-2; tentatively, D is TRBD1 (5 bases). The input for sequencing was peripheral blood mononuclear cells, taken before stem cell transplant. The sequence came from a man aged 35-49 years with chronic myeloid leukemia. Some clones in this sample may be carry-over from other donors' samples. CDR3 sequence: CASSDLAGSGYGYTF. DNA for the CDR3: TGTGCCAGCAGTGACCTGGCAGGGTCGGGCTATGGCTACACCTTC.